Included here is one TCR beta chain sequence, with context. The record originates from a study of PD-L1 blockade in urothelial cancer. Sample time point: pretreatment peripheral blood. The germline gives CDR1 SNHLY, CDR2 FYNNEI. Trimming removed 4 bases at V and 8 bases at J, with 15 bases between. This CDR3 is built from 15 residues. Profiling relied on immunoSEQ multiplex PCR, and the TCRdb table lists in-frame clones only, not all of them. The repertoire includes approximately 90,000 clones, about four fifths of them detected once, and over 2% sits in the top ten. This specimen was PBMCs, taken around atezolizumab (anti-PD-L1) treatment. The V and J genes are TRBV2 and TRBJ1-6, with a weak D call TRBD1 (5 bases). This clonotype was obtained from a man in his sixties with urothelial cancer. Here the CDR3 DNA reads TGTGCCAGCAGTGCCGCCCTAGGGGTGGATTCACCCCTCCACTTT. Encoded protein: CASSAALGVDSPLHF.